This T cell receptor (beta chain) was captured in a study of early T cells in non-severe SARS-CoV-2 infection (dated by TCRdb to the early 2020s). At the level of the whole study: TCR sequencing used bulk RNA from unsorted whole blood, so alpha and beta chains could not be paired.

From the cysteine through the phenylalanine, the CDR3 covers 11 amino acids. Left in the record is the CDR3 DNA by itself, 33 bases read in frame from the first base. Germline trimming amounts to 6 bases on V and 9 bases on J, with 1 as the count of junction bases outside the gene matches. The germline V gene provides CDR1 MDHEN and CDR2 SYDVKM. Set within a cohort of healthcare workers in London, UK, this nested case-control study involved weekly PCR testing of nasopharyngeal swabs along with blood sampling. Between 23 and 31 March 2020, the week of the UK lockdown, healthcare workers were enrolled and then followed up weekly for as long as 16 weeks. Broader findings and caveats from the paper: VDJdb matching was skewed toward anti-spike CD8 responses, so virus-specific expansions were likely underestimated and private and CD4 specificities were missed.

A remark on this clonotype: Its cognate antigen has yet to be identified. The input lacks base qualities; no much larger clone sits a single base away.

Library prep was done by 5' RACE. The sequencer was a NextSeq 500. The TCR library protocol attached unique molecular identifiers to individual cDNA molecules to correct for sequencing error and PCR bias. Both TCR alpha and beta chains were sequenced, and tight co-correlation was observed between alpha and beta sequence abundances in each sample. The authors processed their data as follows. Decombinator V4 was used to annotate the V gene, J gene and CDR3 of the TCR sequences. TCRs were defined as expanded if a significant change between any two time points was detected under a Poisson model with p below 0.0001. TCR abundances were normalised to the total number of TCRs sequenced per sample and were expressed as counts per million. TRAV1-2 paired with TRAJ12, TRAJ20 or TRAJ33 defined MAIT TCRs, while TRAV10 paired with TRAJ18 defined iNKT TCRs. VDJdb, accessed 1 November 2021, was searched for CMV, EBV and SARS-CoV-2 annotated TCRs, with TCRs annotated for multiple antigens excluded. In-frame beta chains were kept once TCRdb had trimmed the public reads at Q25 with fastp and called clones with MiXCR. When rows share a CDR3 protein, they turn into one entry using the most common DNA and genes. These V and J calls derive from TCRdb rather than the authors' analysis. Counted in this sample were 70,000 or so distinct CDR3 sequences; approximately 12% of them appeared once. The top ten clones comprise about 4.2% of the sample.

The specimen sequenced was whole blood. The TCR was taken from an adult who was a healthcare worker with PCR-confirmed SARS-CoV-2 infection or an uninfected control (not recorded which). Recombination connected TRBV28 to TRBJ1-1; 10 bases in between match TRBD1. The DNA sequence follows: TGTGCCAGCAGGACAGGGGGCAAAGCTTTCTTT. Translated, this is CASRTGGKAFF.